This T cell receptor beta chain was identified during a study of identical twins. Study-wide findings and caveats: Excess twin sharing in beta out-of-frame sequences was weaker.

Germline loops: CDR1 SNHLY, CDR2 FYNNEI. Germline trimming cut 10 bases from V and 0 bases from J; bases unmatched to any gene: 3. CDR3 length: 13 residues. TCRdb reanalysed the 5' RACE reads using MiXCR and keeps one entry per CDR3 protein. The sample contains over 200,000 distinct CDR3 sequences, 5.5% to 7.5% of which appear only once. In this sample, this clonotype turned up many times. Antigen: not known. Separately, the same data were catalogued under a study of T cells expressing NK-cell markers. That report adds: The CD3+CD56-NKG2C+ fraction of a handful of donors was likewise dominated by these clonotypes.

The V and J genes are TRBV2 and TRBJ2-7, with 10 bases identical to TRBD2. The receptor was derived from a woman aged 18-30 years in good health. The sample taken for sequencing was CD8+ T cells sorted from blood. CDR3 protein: CAKGLANSYEQYF. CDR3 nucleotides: TGTGCCAAGGGACTAGCGAACTCCTACGAGCAGTACTTC.